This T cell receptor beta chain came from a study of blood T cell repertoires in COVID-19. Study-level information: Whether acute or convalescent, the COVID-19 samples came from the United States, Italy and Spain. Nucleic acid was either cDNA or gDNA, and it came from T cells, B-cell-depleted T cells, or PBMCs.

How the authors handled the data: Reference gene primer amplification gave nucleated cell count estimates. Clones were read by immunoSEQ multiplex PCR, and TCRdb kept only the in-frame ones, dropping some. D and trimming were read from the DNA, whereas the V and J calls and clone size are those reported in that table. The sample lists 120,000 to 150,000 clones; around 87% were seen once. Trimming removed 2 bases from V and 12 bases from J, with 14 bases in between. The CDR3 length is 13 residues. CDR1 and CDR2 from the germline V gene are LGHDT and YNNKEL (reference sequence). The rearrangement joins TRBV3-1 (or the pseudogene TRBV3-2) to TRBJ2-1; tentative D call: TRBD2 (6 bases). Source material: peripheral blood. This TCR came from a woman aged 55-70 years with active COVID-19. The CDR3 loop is CASSQLADGGQFF. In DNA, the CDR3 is TGTGCCAGCAGCCAACTAGCTGACGGGGGGCAGTTCTTC.